Only one count was recorded for the clone carrying this T cell receptor (beta chain). The CDR3 is made up of 14 amino acids. In germline, CDR1 is MNHEY, CDR2 SVGAGI. Unmatched junction bases numbered 5, after V lost 2 bases and J lost 7 bases. These data originate in a study of technical replicates of blood from a handful of donors. Profiled with immunoSEQ multiplex PCR; TCRdb holds only in-frame clones, not every one. Seen here are tens of thousands of clones, about 86% observed once, and the top ten hold 5.6%. This receptor was taken from a human donor in good health. Some clones in this sample may be carry-over from other donors' samples. The rearrangement links TRBV6-5 to TRBJ1-2, with 9 bases that match TRBD1. Sequencing was carried out using PBMCs. The CDR3 region has the DNA TGTGCCAGCAGTTACGGGGGACAGGGAGGTGGCTACACCTTC. It specifies CASSYGGQGGGYTF.